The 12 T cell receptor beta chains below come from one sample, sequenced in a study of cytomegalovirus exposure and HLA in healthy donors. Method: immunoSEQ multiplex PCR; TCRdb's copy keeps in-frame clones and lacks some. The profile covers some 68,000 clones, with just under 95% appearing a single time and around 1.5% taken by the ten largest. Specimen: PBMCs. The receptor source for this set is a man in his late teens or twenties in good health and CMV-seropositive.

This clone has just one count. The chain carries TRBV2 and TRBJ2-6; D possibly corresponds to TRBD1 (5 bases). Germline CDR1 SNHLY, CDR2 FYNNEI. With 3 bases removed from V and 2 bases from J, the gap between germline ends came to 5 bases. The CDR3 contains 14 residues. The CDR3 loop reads CASSDRAGANVLTF. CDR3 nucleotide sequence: TGTGCCAGCAGTGACAGGGCTGGGGCCAACGTCCTGACTTTC.

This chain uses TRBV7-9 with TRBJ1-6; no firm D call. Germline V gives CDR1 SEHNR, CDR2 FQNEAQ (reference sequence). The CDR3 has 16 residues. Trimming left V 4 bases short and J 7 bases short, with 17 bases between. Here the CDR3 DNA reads TGTGCCAGCAGCTCTGACGGGAACACACGGAATTCACCCCTCCACTTT. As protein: CASSSDGNTRNSPLHF.

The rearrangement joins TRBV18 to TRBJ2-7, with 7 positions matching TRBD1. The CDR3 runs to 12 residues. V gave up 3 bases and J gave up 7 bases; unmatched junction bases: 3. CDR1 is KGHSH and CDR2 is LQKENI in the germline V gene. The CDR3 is CASSPDRVEQYF. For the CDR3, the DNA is TGTGCCAGCTCACCCGACAGGGTTGAGCAGTACTTC.

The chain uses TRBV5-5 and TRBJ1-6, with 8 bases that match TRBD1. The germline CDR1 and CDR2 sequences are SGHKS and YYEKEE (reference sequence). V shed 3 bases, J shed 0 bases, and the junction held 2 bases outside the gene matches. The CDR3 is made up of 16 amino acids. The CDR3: CASSSTGDSYNSPLHF. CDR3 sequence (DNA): TGTGCCAGCAGCTCGACAGGGGACTCCTATAATTCACCCCTCCACTTT.

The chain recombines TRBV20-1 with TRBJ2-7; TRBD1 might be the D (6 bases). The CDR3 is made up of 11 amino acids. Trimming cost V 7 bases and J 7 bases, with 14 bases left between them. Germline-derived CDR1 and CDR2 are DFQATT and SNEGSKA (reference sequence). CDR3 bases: TGCAGTGGTACCAGGGGCGGGGAGCAGTACTTC. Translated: CSGTRGGEQYF.

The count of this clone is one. This chain's CDR3 is CASRATGVAYEQYF. CDR3 nucleotide sequence: TGTGCCAGCAGGGCTACAGGGGTGGCCTACGAGCAGTACTTC. The rearrangement links TRBV6-5 to TRBJ2-7, with TRBD1 matching over 7 bases. The CDR3 is made up of 14 amino acids. Germline V gene data show CDR1 as MNHEY and CDR2 as SVGAGI. V was clipped by 6 bases and J by 2 bases; unmatched bases: 7.

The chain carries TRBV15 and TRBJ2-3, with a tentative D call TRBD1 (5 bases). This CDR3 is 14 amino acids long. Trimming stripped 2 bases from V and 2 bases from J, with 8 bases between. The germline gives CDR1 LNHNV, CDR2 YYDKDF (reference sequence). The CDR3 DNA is TGTGCCACCAGCAGAAGACAGTACACAGATACGCAGTATTTT. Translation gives CATSRRQYTDTQYF.

CDR3 region: CASSFQQASTDTQYF. The DNA for the CDR3 is TGCGCCAGCAGCTTTCAACAGGCCAGCACAGATACGCAGTATTTT. This chain uses TRBV5-1 with TRBJ2-3; possibly TRBD1 for D (5 bases). The CDR3 is made up of 15 amino acids. With 2 bases removed from V and 0 bases from J, the gap between germline ends came to 10 bases. Per the germline V gene, CDR1 is SGHRS and CDR2 is YFSETQ.

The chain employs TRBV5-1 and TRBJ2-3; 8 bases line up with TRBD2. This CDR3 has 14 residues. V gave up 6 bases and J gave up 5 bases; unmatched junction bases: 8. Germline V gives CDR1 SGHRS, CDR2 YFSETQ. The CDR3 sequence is CASKGGGFEDTQYF. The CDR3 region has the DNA TGCGCCAGCAAGGGCGGGGGGTTTGAAGATACGCAGTATTTT.

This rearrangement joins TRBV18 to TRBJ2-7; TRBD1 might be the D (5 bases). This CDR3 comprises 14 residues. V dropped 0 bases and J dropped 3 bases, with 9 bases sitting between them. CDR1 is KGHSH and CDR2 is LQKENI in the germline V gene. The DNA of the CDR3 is TGTGCCAGCTCACCACCGACAGTTAACTACGAGCAGTACTTC. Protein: CASSPPTVNYEQYF.

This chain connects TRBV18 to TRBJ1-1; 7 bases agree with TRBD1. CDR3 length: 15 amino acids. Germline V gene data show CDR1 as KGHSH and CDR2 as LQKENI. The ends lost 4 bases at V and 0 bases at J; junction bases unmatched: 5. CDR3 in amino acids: CASSLTGDVNTEAFF. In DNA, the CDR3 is TGTGCCAGCTCACTAACAGGGGACGTGAACACTGAAGCTTTCTTT.

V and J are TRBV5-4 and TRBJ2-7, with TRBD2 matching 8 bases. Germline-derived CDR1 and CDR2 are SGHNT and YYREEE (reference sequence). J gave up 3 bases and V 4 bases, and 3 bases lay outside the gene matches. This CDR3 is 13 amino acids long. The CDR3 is CASSPGLGYEQYF. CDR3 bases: TGTGCCAGCAGCCCGGGACTAGGCTACGAGCAGTACTTC.